This T cell receptor beta chain was recorded in a study of blood T cell repertoires in COVID-19. Whole-study context: Specimens from acute and convalescent COVID-19 originated in the United States, Italy and Spain.

The germline gives CDR1 MDHEN, CDR2 SYDVKM. The V end was cut by 3 bases, the J end by 5 bases, with 7 bases between. This CDR3 region has 12 residues. TCRdb keeps only in-frame clones here, not all; method: immunoSEQ multiplex PCR. The sample yields roughly 250,000 clones, around 90% seen once. The chain couples TRBV28 to TRBJ2-5; D not resolved. The specimen was PBMCs or T cells enriched from blood (not recorded which). The TCR comes from a woman aged 25 to 39 with acute COVID-19. CDR3 amino acids: CASSFPLETQYF. The CDR3 DNA sequence: TGTGCCAGCAGTTTTCCCCTTGAGACCCAGTACTTC.